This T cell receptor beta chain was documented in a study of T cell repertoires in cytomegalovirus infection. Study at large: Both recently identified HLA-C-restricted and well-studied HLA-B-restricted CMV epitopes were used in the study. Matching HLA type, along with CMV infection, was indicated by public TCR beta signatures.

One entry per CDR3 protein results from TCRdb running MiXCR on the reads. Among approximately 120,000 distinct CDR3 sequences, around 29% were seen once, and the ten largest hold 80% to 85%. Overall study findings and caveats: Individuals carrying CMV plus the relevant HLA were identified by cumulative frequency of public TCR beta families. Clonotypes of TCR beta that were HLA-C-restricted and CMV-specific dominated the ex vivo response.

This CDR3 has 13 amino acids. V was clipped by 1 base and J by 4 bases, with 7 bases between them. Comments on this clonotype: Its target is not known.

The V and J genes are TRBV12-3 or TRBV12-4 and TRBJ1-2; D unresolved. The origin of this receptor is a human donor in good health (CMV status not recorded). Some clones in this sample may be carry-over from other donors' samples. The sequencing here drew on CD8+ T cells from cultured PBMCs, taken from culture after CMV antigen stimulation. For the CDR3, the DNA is TGTGCCAGCAGTTTAGGGGTGATCTATGGCTACACCTTC. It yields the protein CASSLGVIYGYTF.